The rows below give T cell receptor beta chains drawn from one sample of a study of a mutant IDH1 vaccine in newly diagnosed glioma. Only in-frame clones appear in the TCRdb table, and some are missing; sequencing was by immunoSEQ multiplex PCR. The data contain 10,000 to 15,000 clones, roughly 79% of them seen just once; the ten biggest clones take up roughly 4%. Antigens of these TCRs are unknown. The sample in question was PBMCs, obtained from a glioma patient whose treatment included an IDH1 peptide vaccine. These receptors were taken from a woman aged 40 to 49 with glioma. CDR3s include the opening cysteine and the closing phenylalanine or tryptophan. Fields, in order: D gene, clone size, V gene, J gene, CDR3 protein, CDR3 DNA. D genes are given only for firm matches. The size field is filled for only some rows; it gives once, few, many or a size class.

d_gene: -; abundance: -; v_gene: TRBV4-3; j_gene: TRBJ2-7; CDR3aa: CASSQSSGATYEQYF; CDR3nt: TGCGCCAGCAGCCAAAGTTCTGGAGCTACCTACGAGCAGTACTTC
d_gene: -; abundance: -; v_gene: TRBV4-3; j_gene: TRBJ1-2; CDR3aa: CASRSGTGGYTF; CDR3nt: TGCGCCAGCAGATCAGGGACGGGGGGCTACACCTTC
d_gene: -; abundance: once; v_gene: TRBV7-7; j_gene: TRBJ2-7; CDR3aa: CASSLGSYEQYF; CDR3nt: TGTGCTAGCAGCTTAGGGTCCTACGAGCAGTACTTC
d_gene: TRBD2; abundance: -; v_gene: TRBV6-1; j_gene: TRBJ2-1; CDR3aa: CASSPSGRRVGEQFF; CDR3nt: TGTGCCAGCAGTCCTAGCGGGAGAAGGGTGGGTGAGCAGTTCTTC
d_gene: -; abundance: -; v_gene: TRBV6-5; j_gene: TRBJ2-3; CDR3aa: CASKKTRAPDTQYF; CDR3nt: TGTGCCAGCAAGAAGACTAGAGCCCCAGATACGCAGTATTTT
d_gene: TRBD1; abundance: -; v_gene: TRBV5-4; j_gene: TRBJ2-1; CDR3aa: CASSFRTGIYNEQFF; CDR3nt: TGTGCCAGCAGCTTCCGGACAGGGATTTACAATGAGCAGTTCTTC
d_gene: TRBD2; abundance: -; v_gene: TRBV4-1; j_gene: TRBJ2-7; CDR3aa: CASSQPGTTDYEQYF; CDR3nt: TGCGCCAGCAGCCAACCCGGGACTACAGACTACGAGCAGTACTTC
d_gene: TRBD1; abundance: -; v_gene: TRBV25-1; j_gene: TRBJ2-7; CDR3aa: CASSEFRTGTSYEQYF; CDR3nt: TGTGCCAGCAGTGAATTTAGGACAGGGACTTCCTACGAGCAGTACTTC
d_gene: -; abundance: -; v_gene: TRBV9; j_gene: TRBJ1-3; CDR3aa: CASSVSGGSGNTIYF; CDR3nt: TGTGCCAGCAGCGTATCGGGGGGCTCTGGAAACACCATATATTTT
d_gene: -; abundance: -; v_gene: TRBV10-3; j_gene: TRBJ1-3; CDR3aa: CAITEGYSGNTIYF; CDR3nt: TGTGCCATCACCGAGGGGTACTCTGGAAACACCATATATTTT
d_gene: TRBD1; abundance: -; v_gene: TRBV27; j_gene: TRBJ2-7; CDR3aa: CASSLRGPFYEQYF; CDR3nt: TGTGCCAGCAGTTTAAGGGGGCCCTTCTACGAGCAGTACTTC
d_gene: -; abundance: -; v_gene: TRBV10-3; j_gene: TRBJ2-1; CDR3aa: CAIRKTGNEQFF; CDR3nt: TGTGCCATCAGGAAGACGGGCAATGAGCAGTTCTTC
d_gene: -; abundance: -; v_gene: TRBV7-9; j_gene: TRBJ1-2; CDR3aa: CASSLVSGAGGYTF; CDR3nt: TGTGCCAGCAGCTTAGTATCGGGGGCGGGAGGCTACACCTTC
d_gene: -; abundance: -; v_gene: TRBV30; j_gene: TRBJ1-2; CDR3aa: CAWSVFGSGYTF; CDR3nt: TGTGCCTGGAGTGTATTCGGGTCCGGCTACACCTTC
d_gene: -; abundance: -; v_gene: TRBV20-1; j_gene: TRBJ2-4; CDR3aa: CSAGATIQYF; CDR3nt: TGCAGTGCCGGGGCTACCATTCAGTACTTC
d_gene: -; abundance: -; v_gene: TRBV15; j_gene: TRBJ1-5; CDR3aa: CATSRDGTYNQPQHF; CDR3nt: TGTGCCACCAGCAGAGACGGGACCTATAATCAGCCCCAGCATTTT
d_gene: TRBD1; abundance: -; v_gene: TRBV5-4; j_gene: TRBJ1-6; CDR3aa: CASSPDRGRNSPLHF; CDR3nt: TGTGCCAGCAGCCCGGACAGGGGCCGTAATTCACCCCTCCACTTT
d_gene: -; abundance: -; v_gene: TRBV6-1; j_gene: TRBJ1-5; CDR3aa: CASSEYPNPTGFSNQPQHF; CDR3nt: TGTGCCAGCAGTGAATACCCGAACCCCACAGGGTTTAGCAATCAGCCCCAGCATTTT
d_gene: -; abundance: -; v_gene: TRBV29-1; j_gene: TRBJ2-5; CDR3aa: CSVVRTEETQYF; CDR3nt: TGCAGCGTTGTAAGGACAGAAGAGACCCAGTACTTC
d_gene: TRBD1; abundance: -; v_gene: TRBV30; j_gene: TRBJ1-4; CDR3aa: CAADRECPREKLFF; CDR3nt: TGTGCCGCGGACAGGGAGTGCCCTCGAGAAAAACTGTTTTTT
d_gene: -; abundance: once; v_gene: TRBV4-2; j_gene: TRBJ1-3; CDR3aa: CASSQDIGSGNTIYF; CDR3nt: TGTGCCAGCAGCCAAGATATCGGCTCTGGAAACACCATATATTTT
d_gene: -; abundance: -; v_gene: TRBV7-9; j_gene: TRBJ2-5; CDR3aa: CASRLETQYF; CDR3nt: TGTGCCAGCAGACTAGAGACCCAGTACTTC
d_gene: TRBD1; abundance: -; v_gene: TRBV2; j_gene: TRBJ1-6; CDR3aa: CASSGDRGNSPLHF; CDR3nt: TGTGCCAGCAGTGGGGACAGGGGGAATTCACCCCTCCACTTT
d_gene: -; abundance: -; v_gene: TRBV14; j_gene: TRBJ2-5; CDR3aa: CASSHTETQYF; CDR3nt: TGTGCCAGCAGCCATACCGAGACCCAGTACTTC
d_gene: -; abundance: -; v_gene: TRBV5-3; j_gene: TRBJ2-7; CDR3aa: CARSLGETARYEQYF; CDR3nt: TGTGCCAGAAGCTTGGGGGAGACTGCAAGATACGAGCAGTACTTC
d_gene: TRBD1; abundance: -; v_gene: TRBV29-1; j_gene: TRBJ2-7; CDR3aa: CSVAQGAGYEQYF; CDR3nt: TGCAGCGTTGCACAGGGGGCCGGCTACGAGCAGTACTTC
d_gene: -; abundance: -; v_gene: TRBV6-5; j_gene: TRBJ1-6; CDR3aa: CASSSRQNSPLHF; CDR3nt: TGTGCCAGCAGTTCGCGACAGAATTCACCCCTCCACTTT
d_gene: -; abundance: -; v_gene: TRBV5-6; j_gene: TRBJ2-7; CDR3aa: CASSIGTVSSYEQYF; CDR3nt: TGTGCCAGCAGCATCGGGACGGTGAGCTCCTACGAGCAGTACTTC
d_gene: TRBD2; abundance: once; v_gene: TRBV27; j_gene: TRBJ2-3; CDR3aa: CASSSSGYTDTQYF; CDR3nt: TGTGCCAGCAGTTCTAGCGGGTACACAGATACGCAGTATTTT
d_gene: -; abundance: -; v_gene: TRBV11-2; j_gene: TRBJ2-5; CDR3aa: CASSLARAQLGETQYF; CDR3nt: TGTGCCAGCAGCTTAGCCCGGGCCCAACTGGGGGAGACCCAGTACTTC
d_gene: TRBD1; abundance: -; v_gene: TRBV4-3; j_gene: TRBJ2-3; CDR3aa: CASSHGTGSLGSQYF; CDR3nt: TGCGCCAGCAGCCATGGGACAGGCAGTTTGGGGTCGCAGTATTTT
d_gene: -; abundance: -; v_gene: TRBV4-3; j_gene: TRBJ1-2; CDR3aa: CASSQGRDPRYGYTF; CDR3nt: TGCGCCAGCAGCCAGGGCAGGGACCCCCGGTATGGCTACACCTTC
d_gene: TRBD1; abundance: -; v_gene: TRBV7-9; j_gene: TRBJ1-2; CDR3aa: CASSFDRGWYGYTF; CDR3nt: TGTGCCAGCAGCTTCGACAGGGGATGGTATGGCTACACCTTC
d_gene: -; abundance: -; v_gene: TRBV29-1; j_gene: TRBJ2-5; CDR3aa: CSVGSGETQYF; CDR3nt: TGCAGCGTCGGGTCGGGGGAGACCCAGTACTTC
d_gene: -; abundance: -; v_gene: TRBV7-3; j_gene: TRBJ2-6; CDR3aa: CASSLAGAGANVLTF; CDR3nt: TGTGCCAGCAGCTTAGCCGGGGCTGGGGCCAACGTCCTGACTTTC
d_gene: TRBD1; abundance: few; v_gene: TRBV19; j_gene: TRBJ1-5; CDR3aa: CASSEQGMEQPQHF; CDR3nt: TGTGCCAGTAGTGAACAGGGGATGGAACAGCCCCAGCATTTT
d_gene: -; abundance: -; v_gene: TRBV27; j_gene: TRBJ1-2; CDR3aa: CASSSHSSGIYGYTF; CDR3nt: TGTGCCAGCAGTTCCCATTCGTCCGGGATCTATGGCTACACCTTC
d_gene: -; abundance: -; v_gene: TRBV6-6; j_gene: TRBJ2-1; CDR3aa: CASSYLGGDEQFF; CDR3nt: TGTGCCAGCAGTTACTTGGGGGGAGATGAGCAGTTCTTC
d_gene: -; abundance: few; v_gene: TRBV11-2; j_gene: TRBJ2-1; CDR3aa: CASSSGRTEQFF; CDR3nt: TGTGCCAGCAGCTCGGGCAGGACGGAGCAGTTCTTC
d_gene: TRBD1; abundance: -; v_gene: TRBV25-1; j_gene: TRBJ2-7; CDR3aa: CASSGLGQGKGSYEQYF; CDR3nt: TGTGCCAGCAGTGGCCTGGGACAGGGGAAGGGTAGCTACGAGCAGTACTTC
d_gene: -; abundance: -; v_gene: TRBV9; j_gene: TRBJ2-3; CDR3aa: CASSVDGRQTTDTQYF; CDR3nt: TGTGCCAGCAGCGTAGATGGCAGGCAAACGACAGATACGCAGTATTTT
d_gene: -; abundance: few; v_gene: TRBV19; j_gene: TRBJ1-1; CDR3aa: CASNSETGTNTEAFF; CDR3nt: TGTGCCAGTAACTCGGAAACAGGGACGAACACTGAAGCTTTCTTT
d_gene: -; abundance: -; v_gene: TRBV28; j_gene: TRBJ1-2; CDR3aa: CASSLSRREGVGGYTF; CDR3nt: TGTGCCAGCAGTTTATCCAGAAGGGAGGGGGTTGGGGGCTACACCTTC
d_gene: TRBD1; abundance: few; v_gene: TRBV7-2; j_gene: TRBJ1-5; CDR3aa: CASSLQGDQPQHF; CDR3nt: TGTGCCAGCAGCCTCCAGGGGGATCAGCCCCAGCATTTT
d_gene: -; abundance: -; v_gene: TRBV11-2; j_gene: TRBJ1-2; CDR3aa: CASSSLREAGINNYGYTF; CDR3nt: TGTGCCAGCAGCAGCTTAAGGGAGGCGGGGATAAATAATTATGGCTACACCTTC
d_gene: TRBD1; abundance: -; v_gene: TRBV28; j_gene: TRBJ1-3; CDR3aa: CASSQQGSGNTIYF; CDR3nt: TGTGCCAGCAGTCAACAGGGGTCTGGAAACACCATATATTTT
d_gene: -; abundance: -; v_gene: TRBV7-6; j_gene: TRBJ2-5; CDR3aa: CASSLGQTQYF; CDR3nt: TGTGCCAGCAGCTTAGGACAGACCCAGTACTTC
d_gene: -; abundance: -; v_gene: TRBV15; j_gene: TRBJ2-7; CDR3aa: CATSRDPLAMTYEQYF; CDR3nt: TGTGCCACCAGCAGAGATCCTCTAGCAATGACCTACGAGCAGTACTTC